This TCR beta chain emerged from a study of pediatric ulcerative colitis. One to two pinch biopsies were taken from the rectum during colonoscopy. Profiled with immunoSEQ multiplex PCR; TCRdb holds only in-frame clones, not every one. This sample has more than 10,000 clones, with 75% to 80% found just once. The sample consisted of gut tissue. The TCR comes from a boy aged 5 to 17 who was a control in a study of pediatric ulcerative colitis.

CDR3 coding DNA: TGCGCCAGCAGGGACCGAAGCTCCTACGAGCAGTACTTC. It specifies CASRDRSSYEQYF. The V and J genes are TRBV10-1 and TRBJ2-7; D is undetermined. This CDR3 is 13 amino acids long. Trimming took 6 bases from V and 0 from J, leaving 9 bases between them. Germline loops: CDR1 WNHNN, CDR2 SYGVQD (reference sequence).